The 8 T cell receptor beta chains below all came from one sample that was sequenced in a study of T cell repertoires and HLA-DP antigens. These TCRs are of unknown antigen specificity. Clones were read by immunoSEQ multiplex PCR, and TCRdb kept only the in-frame ones, dropping some. The sample carries about 73,000 clones, roughly 78% recorded once. Sequences were obtained from CD4+ T cells from PBMCs. Receptors were obtained from a man between 60 and 75 years old in good health and CMV-seronegative.

The CDR3 DNA sequence: TGTGCCACCGGGACGGCCAACTCTGGAAACACCATATATTTT. Translating it yields CATGTANSGNTIYF. This sequence joins TRBV6-1 and TRBJ1-3, with a possible D match to TRBD1 (5 bases). The length of the CDR3 is 14 residues. Germline lookup yields CDR1 MNHNS and CDR2 SASEGT. Trimming shortened V by 10 bases and J by 0 bases, and 13 bases separated the two germline ends.

This chain uses TRBV19 with TRBJ2-7; TRBD1 matches 11 bases. Germline loops: CDR1 LNHDA, CDR2 SQIVND (reference sequence). V shed 5 bases, J shed 4 bases, and the junction held 7 bases outside the gene matches. The CDR3 is 15 amino acids. The CDR3 sequence is CASSLRDRGSYEQYF. The CDR3 DNA follows: TGTGCCAGTAGTCTCCGGGACAGGGGGTCGTACGAGCAGTACTTC.

This sequence joins TRBV19 and TRBJ1-6; 7 bases match TRBD1. V shed 6 bases, J shed 2 bases, and the junction held 10 bases outside the gene matches. From germline, CDR1 is LNHDA and CDR2 SQIVND (reference sequence). The CDR3 extends over 17 amino acids. The CDR3 is CASRTGITAPYNSPLHF. The CDR3, as DNA: TGTGCCAGTAGGACAGGGATAACGGCACCCTATAATTCACCCCTCCACTTT.

This chain links TRBV30 with TRBJ2-5, with a weak D call TRBD1 (5 bases). The ends were cut back, 2 bases at V and 4 bases at J, with 8 bases in the middle. This CDR3 is 12 amino acids long. Germline V gene sequence: CDR1 GTSNPN, CDR2 SVGIG (reference sequence). CDR3 loop: CAWSLRGETQYF. Here the CDR3 DNA reads TGTGCCTGGAGTCTAAGGGGAGAGACCCAGTACTTC. The full variable domain, with the rest looked up from reference TRBV30 and TRBJ2-5, is SQTIHQWPATLVQPVGSPLSLECTVEGTSNPNLYWYRQAAGRGLQLLFYSVGIGQISSEVPQNLSASRPQDRQFILSSKKLLLSDSGFYLCAWSLRGETQYFGPGTRLLVL.

V gene TRBV6-5 combines with J gene TRBJ2-4, with a tentative D call TRBD2 (6 bases). CDR3 length: 14 amino acids. The germline CDR1 and CDR2 sequences are MNHEY and SVGAGI. Trimming stripped 6 bases from V and 7 bases from J, with 16 bases between. CDR3 in DNA: TGTGCCAGCAGATTCCGGGACTCGGGGAACATTCAGTACTTC. Its translation is CASRFRDSGNIQYF.

The chain has TRBV7-2 and TRBJ2-1, with 12 positions matching TRBD2. The CDR3 sequence is 15 residues long. Unmatched junction bases numbered 6, after V lost 5 bases and J lost 7 bases. CDR1 and CDR2 (germline): SGHTA, FQGNSA. CDR3 amino acids: CASSAGLAGQNEQFF. As DNA, the CDR3 is TGTGCCAGCAGCGCGGGACTAGCGGGCCAAAATGAGCAGTTCTTC.

The V gene is TRBV6-1, the J gene TRBJ1-1, with TRBD1 matching over 7 bases. The germline V gene has CDR1 MNHNS and CDR2 SASEGT. There are 14 residues in the CDR3. Trimming took 4 bases from V and 10 from J; bases not matched to a gene: 12. CDR3 residues: CASSVRQGGAGAFF. The CDR3 DNA sequence: TGTGCCAGCAGTGTACGACAGGGCGGGGCGGGAGCTTTCTTT.

The rearrangement uses TRBV11-2 and TRBJ2-1; 8 bases line up with TRBD2. Germline V gene sequence: CDR1 SGHAT, CDR2 FQNNGV. J lost 5 bases, V lost 3 bases, and 3 bases had no gene match. This CDR3 comprises 14 residues. The CDR3: CASSFSGRNNEQFF. CDR3 nucleotide sequence: TGTGCCAGCAGCTTCAGCGGGAGAAACAATGAGCAGTTCTTC.